The T cell receptor (beta chain) described here comes from a study of T cell responses to AZD1222 COVID-19 vaccine. The protocol was immunoSEQ multiplex PCR, while the TCRdb copy is restricted to in-frame clones and leaves out a portion. The sample contains some 120,000 clones, 80% to 90% of which appear only once. The germline V and J ends were trimmed by 3 bases and 3 bases, with 9 bases remaining between them. The CDR3 loop spans 13 amino acids. From germline, CDR1 is MNHEY and CDR2 SMNVEV (reference sequence). Overall study results and limits: The donors showed a predominance of white British ancestry and of females, with possible underestimation of clonal diversity.

Of note for this clone: Its antigen is currently unknown.

The V call is TRBV27, the J call TRBJ2-7; D is undetermined. The input for sequencing was peripheral blood, taken on day 0 of MenACWY control vaccination. This clonotype originated in an adult in good health. The CDR3 DNA sequence: TGTGCCAGCAGTTTTAGAGACAACTACGAGCAGTACTTC. Its protein is CASSFRDNYEQYF.